Described below is a single T cell receptor (beta chain) sequence and its context. This sample was included in a study of blood T cell repertoires in COVID-19. V lost 1 base and J lost 6, with 6 bases in between. There are 13 residues in the CDR3. Per the germline V gene, CDR1 is LGHDT and CDR2 is YNNKEL (reference sequence). Produced via immunoSEQ multiplex PCR; TCRdb's table is partial and in-frame only. The sample lists 200,000 to 250,000 clones; under 90% were seen once. The clonotype was recovered from a woman of 80 years or more with COVID-19, enrolled during active disease. This chain links TRBV3-1 (or the pseudogene TRBV3-2) with TRBJ2-2; possible D gene TRBD2, 6 bases. Sequenced input: peripheral blood. CDR3 DNA sequence: TGTGCCAGCAGCCAAGGGAGGGCCGGGGAGCTGTTTTTT. Translated, it gives CASSQGRAGELFF.